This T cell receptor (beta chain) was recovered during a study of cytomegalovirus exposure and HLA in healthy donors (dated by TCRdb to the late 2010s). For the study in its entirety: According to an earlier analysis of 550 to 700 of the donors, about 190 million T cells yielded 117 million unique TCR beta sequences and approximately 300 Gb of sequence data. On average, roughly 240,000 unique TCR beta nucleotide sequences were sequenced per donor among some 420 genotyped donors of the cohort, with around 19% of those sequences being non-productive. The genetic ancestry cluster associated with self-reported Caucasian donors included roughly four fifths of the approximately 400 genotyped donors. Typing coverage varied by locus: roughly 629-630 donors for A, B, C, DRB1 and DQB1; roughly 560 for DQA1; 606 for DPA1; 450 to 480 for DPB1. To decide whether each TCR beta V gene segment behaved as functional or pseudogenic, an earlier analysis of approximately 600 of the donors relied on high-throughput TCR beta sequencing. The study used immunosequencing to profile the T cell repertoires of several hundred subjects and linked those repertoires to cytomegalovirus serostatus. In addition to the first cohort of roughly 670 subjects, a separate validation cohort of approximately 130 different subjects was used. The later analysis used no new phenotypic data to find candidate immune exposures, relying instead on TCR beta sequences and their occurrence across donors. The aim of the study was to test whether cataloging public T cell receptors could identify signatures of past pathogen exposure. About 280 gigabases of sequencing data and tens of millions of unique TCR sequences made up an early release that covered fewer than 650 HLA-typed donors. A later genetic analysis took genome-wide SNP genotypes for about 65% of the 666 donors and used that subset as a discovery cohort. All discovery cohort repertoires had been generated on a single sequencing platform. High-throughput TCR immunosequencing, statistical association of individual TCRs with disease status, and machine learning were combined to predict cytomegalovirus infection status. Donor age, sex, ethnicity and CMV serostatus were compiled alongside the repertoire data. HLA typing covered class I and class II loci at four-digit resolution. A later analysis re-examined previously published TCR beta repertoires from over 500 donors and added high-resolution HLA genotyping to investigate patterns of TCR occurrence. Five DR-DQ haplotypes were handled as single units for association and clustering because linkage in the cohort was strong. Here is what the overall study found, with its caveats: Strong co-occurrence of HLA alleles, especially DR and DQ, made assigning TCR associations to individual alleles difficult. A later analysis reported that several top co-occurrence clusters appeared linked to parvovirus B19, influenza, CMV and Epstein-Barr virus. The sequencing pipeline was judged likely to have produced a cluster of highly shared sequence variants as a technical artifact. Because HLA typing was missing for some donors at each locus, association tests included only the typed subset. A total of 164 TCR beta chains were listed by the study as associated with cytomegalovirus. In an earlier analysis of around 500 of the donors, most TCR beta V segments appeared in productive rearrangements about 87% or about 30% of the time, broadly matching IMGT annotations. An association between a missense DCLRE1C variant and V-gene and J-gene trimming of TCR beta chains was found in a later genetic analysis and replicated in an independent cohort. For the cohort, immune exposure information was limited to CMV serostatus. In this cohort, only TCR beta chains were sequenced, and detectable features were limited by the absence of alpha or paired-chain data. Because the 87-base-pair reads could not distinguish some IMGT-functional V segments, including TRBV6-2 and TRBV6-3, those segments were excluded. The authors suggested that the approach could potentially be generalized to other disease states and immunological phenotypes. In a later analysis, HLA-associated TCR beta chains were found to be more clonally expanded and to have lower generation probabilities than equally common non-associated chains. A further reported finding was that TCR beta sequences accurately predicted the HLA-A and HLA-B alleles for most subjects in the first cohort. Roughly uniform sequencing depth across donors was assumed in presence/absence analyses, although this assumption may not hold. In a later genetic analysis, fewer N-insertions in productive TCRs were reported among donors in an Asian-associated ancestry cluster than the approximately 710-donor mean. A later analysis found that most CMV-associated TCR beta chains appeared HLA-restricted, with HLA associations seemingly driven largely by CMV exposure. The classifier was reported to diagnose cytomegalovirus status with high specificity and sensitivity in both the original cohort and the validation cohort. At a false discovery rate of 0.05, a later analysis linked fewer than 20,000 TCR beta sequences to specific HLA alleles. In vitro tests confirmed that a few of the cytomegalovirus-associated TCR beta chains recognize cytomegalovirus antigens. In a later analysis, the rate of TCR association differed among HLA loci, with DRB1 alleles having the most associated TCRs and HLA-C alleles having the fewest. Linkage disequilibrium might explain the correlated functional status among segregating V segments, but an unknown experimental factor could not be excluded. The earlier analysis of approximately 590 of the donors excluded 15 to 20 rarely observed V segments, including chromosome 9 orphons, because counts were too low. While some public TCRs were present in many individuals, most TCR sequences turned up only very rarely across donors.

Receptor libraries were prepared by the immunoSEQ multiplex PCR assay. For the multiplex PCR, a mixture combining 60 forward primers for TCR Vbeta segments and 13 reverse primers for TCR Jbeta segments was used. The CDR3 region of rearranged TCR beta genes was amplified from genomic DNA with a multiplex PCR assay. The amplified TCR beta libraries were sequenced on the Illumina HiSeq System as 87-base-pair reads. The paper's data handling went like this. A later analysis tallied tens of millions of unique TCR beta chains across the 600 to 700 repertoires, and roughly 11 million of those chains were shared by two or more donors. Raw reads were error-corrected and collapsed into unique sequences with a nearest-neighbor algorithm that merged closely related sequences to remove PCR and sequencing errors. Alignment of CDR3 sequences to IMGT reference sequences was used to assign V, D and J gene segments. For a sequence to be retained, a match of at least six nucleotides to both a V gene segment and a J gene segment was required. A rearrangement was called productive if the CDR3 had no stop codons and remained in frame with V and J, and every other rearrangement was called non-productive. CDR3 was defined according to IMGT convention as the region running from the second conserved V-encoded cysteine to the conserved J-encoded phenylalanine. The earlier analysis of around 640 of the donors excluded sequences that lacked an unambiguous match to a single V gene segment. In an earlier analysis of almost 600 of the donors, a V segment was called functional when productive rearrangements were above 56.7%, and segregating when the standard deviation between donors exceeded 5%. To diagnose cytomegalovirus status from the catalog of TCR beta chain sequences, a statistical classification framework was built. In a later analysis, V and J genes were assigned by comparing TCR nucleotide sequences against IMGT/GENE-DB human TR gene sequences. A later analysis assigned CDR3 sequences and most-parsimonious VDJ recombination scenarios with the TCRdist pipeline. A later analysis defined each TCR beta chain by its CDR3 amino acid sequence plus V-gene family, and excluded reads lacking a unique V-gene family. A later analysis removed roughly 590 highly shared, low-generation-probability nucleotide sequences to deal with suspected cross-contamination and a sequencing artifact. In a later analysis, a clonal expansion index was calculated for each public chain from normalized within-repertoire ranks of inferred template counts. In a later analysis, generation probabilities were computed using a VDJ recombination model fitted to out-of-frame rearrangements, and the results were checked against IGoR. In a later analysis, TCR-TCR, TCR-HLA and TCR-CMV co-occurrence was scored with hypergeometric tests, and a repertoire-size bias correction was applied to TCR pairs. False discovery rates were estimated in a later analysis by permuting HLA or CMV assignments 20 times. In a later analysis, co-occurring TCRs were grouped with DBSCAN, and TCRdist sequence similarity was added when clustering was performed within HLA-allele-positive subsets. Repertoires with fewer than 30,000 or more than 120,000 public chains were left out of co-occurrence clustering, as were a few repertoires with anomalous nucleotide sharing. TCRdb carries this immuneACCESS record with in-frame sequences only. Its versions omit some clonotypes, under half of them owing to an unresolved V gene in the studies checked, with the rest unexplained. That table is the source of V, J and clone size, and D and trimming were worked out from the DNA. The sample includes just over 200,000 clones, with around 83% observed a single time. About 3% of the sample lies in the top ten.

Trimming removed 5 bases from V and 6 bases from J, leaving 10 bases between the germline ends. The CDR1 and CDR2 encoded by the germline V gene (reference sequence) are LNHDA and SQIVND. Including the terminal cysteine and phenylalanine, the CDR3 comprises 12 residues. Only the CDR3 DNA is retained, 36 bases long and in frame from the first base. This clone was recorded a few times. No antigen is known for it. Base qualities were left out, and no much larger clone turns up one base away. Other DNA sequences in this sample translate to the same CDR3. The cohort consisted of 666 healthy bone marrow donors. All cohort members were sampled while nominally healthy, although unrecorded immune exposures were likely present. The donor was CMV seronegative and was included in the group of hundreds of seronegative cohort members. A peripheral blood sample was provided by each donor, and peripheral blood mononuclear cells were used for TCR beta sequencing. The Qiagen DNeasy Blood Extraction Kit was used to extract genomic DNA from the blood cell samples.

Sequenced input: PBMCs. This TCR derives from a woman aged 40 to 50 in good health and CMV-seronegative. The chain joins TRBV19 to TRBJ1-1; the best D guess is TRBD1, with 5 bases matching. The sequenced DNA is TGTGCCAGTAGTCCGGGGGTAGCTGAAGCTTTCTTT. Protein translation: CASSPGVAEAFF.